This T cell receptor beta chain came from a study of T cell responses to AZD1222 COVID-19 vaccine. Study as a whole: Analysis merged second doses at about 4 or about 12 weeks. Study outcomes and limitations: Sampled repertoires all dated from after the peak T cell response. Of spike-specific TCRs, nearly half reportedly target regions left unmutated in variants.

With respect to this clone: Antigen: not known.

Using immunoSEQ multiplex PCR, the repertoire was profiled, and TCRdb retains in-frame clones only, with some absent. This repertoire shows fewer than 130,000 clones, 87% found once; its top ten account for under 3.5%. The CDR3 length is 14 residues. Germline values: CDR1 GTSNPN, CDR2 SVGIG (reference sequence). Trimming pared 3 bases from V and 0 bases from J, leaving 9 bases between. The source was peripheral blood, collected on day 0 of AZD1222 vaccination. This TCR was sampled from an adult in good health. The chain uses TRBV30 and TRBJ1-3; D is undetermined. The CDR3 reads CAWRSTRSGNTIYF. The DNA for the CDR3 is TGTGCCTGGAGAAGCACTCGCTCTGGAAACACCATATATTTT.